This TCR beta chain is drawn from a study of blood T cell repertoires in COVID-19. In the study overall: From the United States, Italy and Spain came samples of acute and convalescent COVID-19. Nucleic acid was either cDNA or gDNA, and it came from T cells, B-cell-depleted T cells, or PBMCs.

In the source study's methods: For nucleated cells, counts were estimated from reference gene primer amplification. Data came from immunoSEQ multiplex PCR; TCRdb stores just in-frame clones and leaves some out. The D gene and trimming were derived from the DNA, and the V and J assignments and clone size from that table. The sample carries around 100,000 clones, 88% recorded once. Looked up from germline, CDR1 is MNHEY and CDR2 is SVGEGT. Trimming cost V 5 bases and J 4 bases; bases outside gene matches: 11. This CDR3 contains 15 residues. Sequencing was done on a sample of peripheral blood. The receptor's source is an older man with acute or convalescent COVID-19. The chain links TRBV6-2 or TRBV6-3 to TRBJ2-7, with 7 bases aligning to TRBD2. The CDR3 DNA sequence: TGTGCCAGCAGTACCCCTCGGCGGGAGAGTTACGAGCAGTACTTC. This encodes CASSTPRRESYEQYF.